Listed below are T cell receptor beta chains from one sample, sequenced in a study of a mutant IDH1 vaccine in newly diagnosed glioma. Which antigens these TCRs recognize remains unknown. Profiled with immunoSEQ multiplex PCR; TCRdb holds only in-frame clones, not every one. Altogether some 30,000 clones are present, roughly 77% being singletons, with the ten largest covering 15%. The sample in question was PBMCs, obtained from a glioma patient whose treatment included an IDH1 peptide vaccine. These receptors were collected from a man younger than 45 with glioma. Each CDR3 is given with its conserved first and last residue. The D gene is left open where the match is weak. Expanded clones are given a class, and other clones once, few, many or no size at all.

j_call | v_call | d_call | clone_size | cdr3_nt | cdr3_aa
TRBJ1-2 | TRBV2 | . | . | TGTGCCAGCATATTAATCGGAGGCCCCATTGGCTACACCTTC | CASILIGGPIGYTF
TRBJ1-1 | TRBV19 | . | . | TGTGCCAGTAGACTACCGCCGGGCACTGAAGCTTTCTTT | CASRLPPGTEAFF
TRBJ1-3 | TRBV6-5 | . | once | TGTGCCAGCAGTTACTCAGGGGGAAACACCATATATTTT | CASSYSGGNTIYF
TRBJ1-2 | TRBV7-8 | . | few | TGTGCCAGCAGCTTAGCCGCGGGCGACTATGGCTACACCTTC | CASSLAAGDYGYTF
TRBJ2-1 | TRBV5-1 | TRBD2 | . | TGCGCCAGCAGCTTCCCAGCGGGAGAGAATGAGCAGTTCTTC | CASSFPAGENEQFF
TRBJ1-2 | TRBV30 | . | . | TGTGCCTGGAGTGAACAGGGAGGCTATGGCTACACCTTC | CAWSEQGGYGYTF
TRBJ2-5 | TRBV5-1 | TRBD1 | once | TGCGCCAGCAGCTTGGGAGGGGGCGCAGAGACCCAGTACTTC | CASSLGGGAETQYF
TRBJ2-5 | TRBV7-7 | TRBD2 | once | TGTGCCAGCAGTCCAGGGAGACTAGCGGGACAAGAGACCCAGTACTTC | CASSPGRLAGQETQYF
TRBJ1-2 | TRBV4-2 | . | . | TGTGCCAGCAGCCAAGATGCATATGGCTACACCTTC | CASSQDAYGYTF
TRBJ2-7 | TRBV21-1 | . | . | TGTGCCAGCAGCTCGCCTAGCTGGAGCTCCTACGAGCAGTACTTC | CASSSPSWSSYEQYF
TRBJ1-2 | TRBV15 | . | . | TGTGCCACCAGCAGAGGGGGGGCCGTACCCTATGGCTACACCTTC | CATSRGGAVPYGYTF
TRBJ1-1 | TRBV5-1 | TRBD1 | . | TGCGCCAGCAGCCCAGACAGGGCTGTGAACACTGAAGCTTTCTTT | CASSPDRAVNTEAFF
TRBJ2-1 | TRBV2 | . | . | TGTGCCAGCAATCTCAGGGGGGGAAGGGCCTACAATGAGCAGTTCTTC | CASNLRGGRAYNEQFF
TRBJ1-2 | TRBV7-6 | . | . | TGTGCCAGCACCCCGGGGTCGATCGGATTTAACTATGGCTACACCTTC | CASTPGSIGFNYGYTF
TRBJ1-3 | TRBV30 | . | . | TGTGCCTGGAGTGTCGGGGGGACTGGAAACACCATATATTTT | CAWSVGGTGNTIYF
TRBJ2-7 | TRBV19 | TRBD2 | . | TGTGCCAGTAGTCCCCTGATAGCGGGAGTTAAAGGTCGGTATCACGAGCAGTACTTC | CASSPLIAGVKGRYHEQYF
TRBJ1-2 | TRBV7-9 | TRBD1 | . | TGTGCCAGCAGCTCCGGGACAGGCGACTATGGCTACACCTTC | CASSSGTGDYGYTF
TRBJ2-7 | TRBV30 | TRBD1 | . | TGTGCCTGGAGTCTGATGGGACAGGGGGTATACGAGCAGTACTTC | CAWSLMGQGVYEQYF
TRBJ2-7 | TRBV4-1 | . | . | TGCGCCAGCAGCCAAGGGTTAGCGGAGACCTACGAGCAGTACTTC | CASSQGLAETYEQYF
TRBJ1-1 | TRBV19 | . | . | TGTGCCAGTAGGCGTCAGTCAGTTACTGAAGCTTTCTTT | CASRRQSVTEAFF
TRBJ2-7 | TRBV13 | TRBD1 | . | TGTGCCAGCAGCTTAGTGACAGGGGAGAGTTACGAGCAGTACTTC | CASSLVTGESYEQYF
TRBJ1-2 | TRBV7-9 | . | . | TGTGCCAGCAGCCAGAGGTCTAACTATGGCTACACCTTC | CASSQRSNYGYTF
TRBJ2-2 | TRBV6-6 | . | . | TGTGCCAGCAGATCGCGGACAGAACCGAACACCGGGGAGCTGTTTTTT | CASRSRTEPNTGELFF
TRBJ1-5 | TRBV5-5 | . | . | TGTGCCAGCAGCTTGGCGCGGGAAAATCAGCCCCAGCATTTT | CASSLARENQPQHF
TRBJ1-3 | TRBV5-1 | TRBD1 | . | TGCGCCAGCAGCTTGAGAACAGGGGGGGGAAACACCATATATTTT | CASSLRTGGGNTIYF
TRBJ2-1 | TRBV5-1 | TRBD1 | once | TGCGCCAGCAGCCTCCGGGACAGGGGGTTTAGTGAGCAGTTCTTC | CASSLRDRGFSEQFF
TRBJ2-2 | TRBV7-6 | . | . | TGTGCCAGCAGGGCGAACACCGGGGAGCTGTTTTTT | CASRANTGELFF
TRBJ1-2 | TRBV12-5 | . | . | TGTGCTAGTGGCCCCTTGACAGGCTATTCCTATGGCTACACCTTC | CASGPLTGYSYGYTF
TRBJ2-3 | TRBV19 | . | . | TGTGCCAGTAGTGGCAGGGGAAGCACAGATACGCAGTATTTT | CASSGRGSTDTQYF
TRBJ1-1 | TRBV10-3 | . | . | TGTGCCATCAGTGACGGGACAGAAGCTTTCTTT | CAISDGTEAFF
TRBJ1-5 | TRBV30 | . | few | TGTGCCTGGAGTACTCCGAGGGGGTATCAGCCCCAGCATTTT | CAWSTPRGYQPQHF